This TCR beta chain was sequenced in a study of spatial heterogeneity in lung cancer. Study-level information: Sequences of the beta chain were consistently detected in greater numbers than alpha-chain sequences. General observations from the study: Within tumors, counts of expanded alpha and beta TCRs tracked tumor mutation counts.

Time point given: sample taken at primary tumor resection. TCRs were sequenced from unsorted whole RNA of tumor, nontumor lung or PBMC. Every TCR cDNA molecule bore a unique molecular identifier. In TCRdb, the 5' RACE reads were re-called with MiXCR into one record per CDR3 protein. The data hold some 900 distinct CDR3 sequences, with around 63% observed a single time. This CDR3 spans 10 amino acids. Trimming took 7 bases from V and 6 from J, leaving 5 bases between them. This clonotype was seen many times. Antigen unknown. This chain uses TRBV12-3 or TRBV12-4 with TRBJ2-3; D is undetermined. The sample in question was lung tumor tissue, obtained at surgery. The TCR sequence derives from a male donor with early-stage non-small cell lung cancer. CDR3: CASKDDTQYF. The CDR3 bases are TGTGCCAGCAAGGACGATACGCAGTATTTT.